Shown below are 7 T cell receptor beta chains from a single sample sequenced in a study of T cell repertoires in cytomegalovirus infection. One entry per CDR3 protein, called by TCRdb with MiXCR from the reads. The sample carries around 300,000 distinct CDR3 sequences, roughly 23% recorded once. Sequencing input: PBMCs. These receptors were obtained from a human donor in good health (CMV status not recorded). Some clones in this sample may be carry-over from other donors' samples.

The chain links TRBV6-2 or TRBV6-3 to TRBJ2-7; TRBD1 matches at 12 bases. The CDR3 runs 17 residues. J was trimmed by 3 bases and V by 6 bases; bases with no gene match: 12. Per the germline V gene, CDR1 is MNHEY and CDR2 is SVGEGT. CDR3 bases: TGTGCCAGCAGCGGGGACAGGGGGCGATCCGGTCTCTACGAGCAGTACTTC. Residues: CASSGDRGRSGLYEQYF.

This clonotype has a count of ten or more. The chain couples TRBV7-2 to TRBJ1-2; D gene uncertain. The CDR3 extends over 14 amino acids. Between the trimmed V and J ends, which lost 4 bases and 2 bases, there was a span of 11 bases. The germline CDR1 and CDR2 sequences are SGHTA and FQGNSA. CDR3 sequence: CASSSDGPNYGYTF. The CDR3 DNA reads TGTGCCAGCAGCTCCGACGGGCCCAACTATGGCTACACCTTC. Together with reference TRBV7-2 and TRBJ1-2, the CDR3 gives the full variable domain: GAGVSQSPSNKVTEKGKDVELRCDPISGHTALYWYRQSLGQGLEFLIYFQGNSAPDKSGLPSDRFSAERTGGSVSTLTIQRTQQEDSAVYLCASSSDGPNYGYTFGSGTRLTVV.

The chain links TRBV6-6 to TRBJ2-3; either TRBD1 or TRBD2 may supply D (6 bases each). CDR3 length: 15 residues. Germline values: CDR1 MNHNY, CDR2 SVGAGI (reference sequence). The V and J ends lost 8 bases and 0 bases respectively, with 15 bases between them. CDR3 nucleotide sequence: TGTGCCAGCGATCTTGGGGGGACAAGCACAGATACGCAGTATTTT. Encoded protein: CASDLGGTSTDTQYF.

At least ten counts were recorded for this clonotype. The gene calls are TRBV7-9 and TRBJ2-7, with D possibly matching TRBD2 (6 bases). With 10 bases removed from V and 0 bases from J, the gap between germline ends came to 13 bases. The CDR3 totals 13 residues. The germline V gene has CDR1 SEHNR and CDR2 FQNEAQ (reference sequence). In nucleotides, the CDR3 is TGTGCCATCGCGGCGGGGAGCTCCTACGAGCAGTACTTC. Amino acids: CAIAAGSSYEQYF.

This clonotype has only a few counts. The chain employs TRBV3-1 and TRBJ2-7, with a weak D call TRBD2 (5 bases). Germline V lookup: CDR1 LGHDT, CDR2 YNNKEL (reference sequence). Trimming cost V 0 bases and J 6 bases, with 9 bases left between them. The CDR3 runs to 13 residues. This chain's CDR3 is CASSQDLLGEQYF. In nucleotides, the CDR3 is TGTGCCAGCAGCCAAGATTTACTAGGCGAGCAGTACTTC.

This rearrangement joins TRBV5-1 to TRBJ2-7; D gene unclear. V lost 3 bases and J lost 6, with 16 bases in between. Germline values: CDR1 SGHRS, CDR2 YFSETQ. CDR3 length equals 14 residues. The CDR3 protein is CASSWPAKPTEQYF. CDR3 DNA: TGCGCCAGCAGCTGGCCAGCGAAGCCTACCGAGCAGTACTTC.

In this sample, this clonotype turned up many times. The J gene is TRBJ2-1, the V gene TRBV7-2; D is ambiguous. Germline CDR1 is SGHTA and CDR2 is FQGNSA. The CDR3 sequence is 15 residues long. V gave up 2 bases and J gave up 0 bases, with 8 bases separating them. CDR3 sequence reads: CASSLITGSYNEQFF. CDR3 DNA: TGTGCCAGCAGCTTAATTACCGGCTCCTACAATGAGCAGTTCTTC.